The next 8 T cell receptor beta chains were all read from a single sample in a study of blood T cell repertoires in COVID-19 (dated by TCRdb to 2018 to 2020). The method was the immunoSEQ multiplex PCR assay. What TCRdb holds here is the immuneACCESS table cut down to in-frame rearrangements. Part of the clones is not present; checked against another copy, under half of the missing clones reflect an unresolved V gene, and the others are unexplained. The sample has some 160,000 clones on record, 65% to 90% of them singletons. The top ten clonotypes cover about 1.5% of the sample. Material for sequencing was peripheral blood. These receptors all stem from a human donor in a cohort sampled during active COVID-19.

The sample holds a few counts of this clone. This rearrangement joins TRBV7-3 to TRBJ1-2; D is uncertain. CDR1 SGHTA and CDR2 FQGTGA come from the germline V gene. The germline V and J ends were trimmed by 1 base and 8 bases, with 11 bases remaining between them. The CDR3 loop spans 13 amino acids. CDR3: CASSLSSRGGYTF. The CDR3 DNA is TGTGCCAGCAGCTTAAGTTCCAGAGGGGGCTACACCTTC.

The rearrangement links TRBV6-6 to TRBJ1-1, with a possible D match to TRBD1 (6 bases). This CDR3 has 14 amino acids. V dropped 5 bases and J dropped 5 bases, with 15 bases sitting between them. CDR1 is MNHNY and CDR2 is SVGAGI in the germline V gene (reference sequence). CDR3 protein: CASSAQGLGTEAFF. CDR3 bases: TGTGCCAGCAGTGCACAGGGCCTCGGGACTGAAGCTTTCTTT.

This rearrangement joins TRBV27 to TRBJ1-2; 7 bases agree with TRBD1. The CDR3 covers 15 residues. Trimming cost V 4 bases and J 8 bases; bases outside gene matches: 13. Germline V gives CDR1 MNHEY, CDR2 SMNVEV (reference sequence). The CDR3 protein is CASSSADRDNLGYTF. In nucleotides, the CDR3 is TGTGCCAGCAGTTCCGCCGACAGGGACAACTTAGGCTACACCTTC.

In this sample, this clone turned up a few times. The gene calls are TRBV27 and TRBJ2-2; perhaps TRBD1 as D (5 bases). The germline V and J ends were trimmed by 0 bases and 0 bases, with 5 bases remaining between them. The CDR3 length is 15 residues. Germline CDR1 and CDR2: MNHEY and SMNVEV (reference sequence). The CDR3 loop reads CASSLSRANTGELFF. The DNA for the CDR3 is TGTGCCAGCAGTTTATCCAGGGCGAACACCGGGGAGCTGTTTTTT.

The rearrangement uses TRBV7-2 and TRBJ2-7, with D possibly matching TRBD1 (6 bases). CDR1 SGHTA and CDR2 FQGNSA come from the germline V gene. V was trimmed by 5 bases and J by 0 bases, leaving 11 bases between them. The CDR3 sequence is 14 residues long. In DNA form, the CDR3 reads TGTGCCAGCAGCCTTGGCAGGGGCTCCTACGAGCAGTACTTC. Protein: CASSLGRGSYEQYF.

CDR3 sequence (DNA): TGTGCCAGTACTAGGACAGGTTTAAACTATGGCTACACCTTC. Its translation is CASTRTGLNYGYTF. The rearrangement joins TRBV19 to TRBJ1-2; 7 bases match TRBD1. The V gene end was trimmed by 7 bases and the J gene end by 2 bases; junction bases not matched to a gene: 7. The germline V gene has CDR1 LNHDA and CDR2 SQIVND (reference sequence). The CDR3 has 14 amino acids.

This CDR3 is CASSPGQGVLGYTF. The CDR3 bases are TGTGCCAGCAGTCCCGGGCAGGGGGTCCTTGGCTACACCTTC. V gene TRBV7-3 combines with J gene TRBJ1-2, with TRBD1 matching 7 bases. The CDR3 is 14 amino acids. Losses at the gene ends were 6 bases for V and 7 bases for J; bases not matched to a gene: 11. Looked up from germline, CDR1 is SGHTA and CDR2 is FQGTGA.

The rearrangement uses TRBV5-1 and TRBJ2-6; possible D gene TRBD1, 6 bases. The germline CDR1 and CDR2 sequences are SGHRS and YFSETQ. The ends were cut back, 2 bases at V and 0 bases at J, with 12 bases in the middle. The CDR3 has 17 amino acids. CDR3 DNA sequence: TGCGCCAGCAGCTTTTTAGACAGGTACTCTGGGGCCAACGTCCTGACTTTC. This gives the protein CASSFLDRYSGANVLTF.